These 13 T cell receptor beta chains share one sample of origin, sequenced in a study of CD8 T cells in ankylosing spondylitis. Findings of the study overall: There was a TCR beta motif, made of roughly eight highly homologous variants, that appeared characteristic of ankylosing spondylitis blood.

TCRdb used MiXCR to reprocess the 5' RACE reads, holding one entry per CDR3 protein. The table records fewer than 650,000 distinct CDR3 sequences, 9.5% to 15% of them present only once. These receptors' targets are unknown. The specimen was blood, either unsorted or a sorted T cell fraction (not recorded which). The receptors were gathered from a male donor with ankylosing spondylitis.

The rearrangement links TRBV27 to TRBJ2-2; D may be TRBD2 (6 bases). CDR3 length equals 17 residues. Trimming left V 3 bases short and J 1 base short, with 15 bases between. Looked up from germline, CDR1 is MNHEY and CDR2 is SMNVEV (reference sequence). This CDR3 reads CASSLRRWGVNTGELFF. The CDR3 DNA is TGTGCCAGCAGTTTGCGGCGGTGGGGGGTGAACACCGGGGAGCTGTTTTTT.

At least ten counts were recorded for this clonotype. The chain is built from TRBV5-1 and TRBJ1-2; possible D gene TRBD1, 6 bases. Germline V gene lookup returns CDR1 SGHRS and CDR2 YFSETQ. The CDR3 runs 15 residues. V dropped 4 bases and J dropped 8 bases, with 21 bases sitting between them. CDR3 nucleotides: TGCGCCAGCAGCCTTCAAACCGGGACACCCGAGGGCTACACCTTC. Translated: CASSLQTGTPEGYTF.

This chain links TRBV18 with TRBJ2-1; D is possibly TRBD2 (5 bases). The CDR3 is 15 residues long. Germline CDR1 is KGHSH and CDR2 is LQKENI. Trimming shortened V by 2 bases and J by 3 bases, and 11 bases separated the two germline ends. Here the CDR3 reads CASSPRTWGYNEQFF. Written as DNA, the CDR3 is TGTGCCAGCTCACCAAGGACTTGGGGCTACAATGAGCAGTTCTTC.

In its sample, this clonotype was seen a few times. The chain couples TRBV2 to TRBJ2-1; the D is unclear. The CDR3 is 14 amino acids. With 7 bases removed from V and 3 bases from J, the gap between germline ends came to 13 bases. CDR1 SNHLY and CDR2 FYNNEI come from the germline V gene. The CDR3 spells CASKDRLNYNEQFF. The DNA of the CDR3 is TGTGCCAGCAAGGACCGCCTTAACTACAATGAGCAGTTCTTC.

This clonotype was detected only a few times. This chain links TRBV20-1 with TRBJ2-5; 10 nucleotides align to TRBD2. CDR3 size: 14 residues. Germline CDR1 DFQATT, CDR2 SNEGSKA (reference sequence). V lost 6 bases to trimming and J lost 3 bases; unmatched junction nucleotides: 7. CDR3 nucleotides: TGCAGTGCGCGAGCGGGAGGGCCCAAAGAGACCCAGTACTTC. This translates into CSARAGGPKETQYF.

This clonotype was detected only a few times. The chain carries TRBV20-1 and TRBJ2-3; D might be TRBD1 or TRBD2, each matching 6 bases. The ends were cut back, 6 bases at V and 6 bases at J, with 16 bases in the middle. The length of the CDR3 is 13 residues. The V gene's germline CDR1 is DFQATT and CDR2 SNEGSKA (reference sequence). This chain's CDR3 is CSAKSWGADTQYF. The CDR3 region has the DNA TGCAGTGCCAAAAGTTGGGGGGCGGATACGCAGTATTTT.

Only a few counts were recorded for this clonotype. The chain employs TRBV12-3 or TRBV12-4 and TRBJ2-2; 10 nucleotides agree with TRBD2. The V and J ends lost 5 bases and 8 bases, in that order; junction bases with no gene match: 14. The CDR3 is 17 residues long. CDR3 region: CASSRPGLATRVGELFF. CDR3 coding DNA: TGTGCCAGCAGTAGACCGGGACTAGCGACCAGGGTGGGGGAGCTGTTTTTT.

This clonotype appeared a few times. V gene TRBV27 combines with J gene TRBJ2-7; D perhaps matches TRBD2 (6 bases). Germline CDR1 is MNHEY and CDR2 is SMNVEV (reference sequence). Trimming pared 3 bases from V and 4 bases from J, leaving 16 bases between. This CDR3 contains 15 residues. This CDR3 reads CASSFFLGGGYEQYF. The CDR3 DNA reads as TGTGCCAGCAGTTTCTTTCTAGGAGGAGGGTACGAGCAGTACTTC.

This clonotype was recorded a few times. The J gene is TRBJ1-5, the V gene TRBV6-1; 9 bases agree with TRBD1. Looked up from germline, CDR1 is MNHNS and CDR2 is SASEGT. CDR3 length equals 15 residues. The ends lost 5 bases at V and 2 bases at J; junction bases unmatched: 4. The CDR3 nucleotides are TGTGCCAGCAGTAAAGGGGACAGGGGCAATCAGCCCCAGCATTTT. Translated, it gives CASSKGDRGNQPQHF.

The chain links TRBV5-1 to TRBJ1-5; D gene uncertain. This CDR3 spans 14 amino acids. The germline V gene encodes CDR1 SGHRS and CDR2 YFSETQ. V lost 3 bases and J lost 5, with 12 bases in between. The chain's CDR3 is CASSSGAGDQPQHF. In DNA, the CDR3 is TGCGCCAGCAGCTCGGGCGCAGGAGATCAGCCCCAGCATTTT.

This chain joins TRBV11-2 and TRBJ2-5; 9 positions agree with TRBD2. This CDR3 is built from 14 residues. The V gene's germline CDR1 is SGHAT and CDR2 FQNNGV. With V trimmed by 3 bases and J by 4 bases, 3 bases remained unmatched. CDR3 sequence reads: CASSLMTSGETQYF. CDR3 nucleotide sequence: TGTGCCAGCAGCTTGATGACTAGCGGAGAGACCCAGTACTTC.

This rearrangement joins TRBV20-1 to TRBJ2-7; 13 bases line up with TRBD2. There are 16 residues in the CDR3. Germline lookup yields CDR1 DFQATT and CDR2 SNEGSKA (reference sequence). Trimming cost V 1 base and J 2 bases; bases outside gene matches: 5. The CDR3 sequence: CSARGTSGRSTYEQYV. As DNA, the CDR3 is TGCAGTGCTAGAGGGACTAGCGGGAGATCCACCTACGAGCAGTACGTC.

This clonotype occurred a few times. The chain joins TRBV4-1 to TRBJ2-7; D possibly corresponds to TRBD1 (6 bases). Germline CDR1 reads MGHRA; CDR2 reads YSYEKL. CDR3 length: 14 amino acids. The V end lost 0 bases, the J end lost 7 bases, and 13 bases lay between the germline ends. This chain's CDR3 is CASSQESGVREQYF. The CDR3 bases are TGCGCCAGCAGCCAAGAATCAGGGGTACGGGAGCAGTACTTC.